This entry describes one T cell receptor beta chain. What it binds is not known. The sample comes from a study of T cell responses to AZD1222 COVID-19 vaccine. Study-level results: There were mostly white British donors and more females than males, and clonal diversity was possibly underestimated.

Profiled with immunoSEQ multiplex PCR; TCRdb holds only in-frame clones, not every one. The sample records 110,000 to 150,000 clones, roughly 88% being singletons. The germline CDR1 and CDR2 sequences are SGHRS and YFSETQ. Trimming at V came to 4 bases and at J to 0 bases, leaving 7 bases not matched to a gene. This CDR3 region has 17 residues. The chain couples TRBV5-1 to TRBJ2-6; 7 bases line up with TRBD1. Sample: peripheral blood, taken 28 days after the second AZD1222 dose. This receptor was obtained from an adult who received the AZD1222 COVID-19 vaccine. The CDR3, as DNA: TGCGCCAGCAGCGCCGGACAGGCCCCCTCTGGGGCCAACGTCCTGACTTTC. Translation: CASSAGQAPSGANVLTF.